Shown below are 24 T cell receptor beta chains from a single sample sequenced in a study of cytomegalovirus exposure and HLA in healthy donors. It was with 60 Vbeta and 13 Jbeta primers that the PCR ran. The protocol was immunoSEQ multiplex PCR, while the TCRdb copy is restricted to in-frame clones and leaves out a portion. The sample lists over 110,000 clones; 65% to 80% were seen once. Sequencing input: PBMCs. The receptors come from a male donor in good health and CMV-seropositive.

V is TRBV7-3 and J is TRBJ1-2, with 8 nucleotides matching TRBD1. The CDR3 length is 13 residues. Trimming cost V 4 bases and J 6 bases; bases outside gene matches: 4. The germline V gene has CDR1 SGHTA and CDR2 FQGTGA. This CDR3 reads CASSSGTGDGYTF. The CDR3, as DNA: TGTGCCAGCAGCTCCGGGACAGGAGATGGCTACACCTTC.

The chain joins TRBV6-4 to TRBJ2-3, with D possibly matching TRBD2 (6 bases). The CDR3 is 13 residues long. With 4 bases removed from V and 4 bases from J, the gap between germline ends came to 9 bases. The V gene's germline CDR1 is MRHNA and CDR2 SNTAGT. The CDR3 loop reads CASSVREADTQYF. CDR3 sequence (DNA): TGTGCCAGCAGTGTTAGGGAGGCAGATACGCAGTATTTT.

The rearrangement joins TRBV6-5 to TRBJ1-3; no clear D. Trimming stripped 4 bases from V and 3 bases from J, with 13 bases between. This CDR3 has 15 residues. Germline V gene lookup returns CDR1 MNHEY and CDR2 SVGAGI. CDR3 DNA: TGTGCCAGCAGTTTACTAGAGGGTATTGGAAACACCATATATTTT. This codes for CASSLLEGIGNTIYF.

V is TRBV6-6 and J is TRBJ2-7; 7 bases are shared with TRBD1. The CDR3 is made up of 15 amino acids. Germline-derived CDR1 and CDR2 are MNHNY and SVGAGI (reference sequence). V gave up 2 bases and J gave up 7 bases; unmatched junction bases: 11. CDR3 DNA: TGTGCCAGCAGTTACAGCCCCGGGGACAGTAAGGAGCAGTACTTC. Protein product: CASSYSPGDSKEQYF.

The chain links TRBV6-5 to TRBJ2-5, with TRBD1 identical over 7 bases. Germline assignment: CDR1 MNHEY and CDR2 SVGAGI. CDR3 length: 12 residues. V was clipped by 6 bases and J by 5 bases; unmatched bases: 3. The DNA for the CDR3 is TGTGCCAGCAGAGACAGGGAGGAGACCCAGTACTTC. Residues: CASRDREETQYF.

The CDR3 sequence: CASSLGAGELFF. The CDR3 nucleotides read TGTGCCAGCAGCTTAGGGGCAGGGGAACTGTTTTTT. The V call is TRBV11-2, the J call TRBJ1-4, with a tentative D call TRBD1 (6 bases). The ends were cut back, 1 base at V and 12 bases at J, with 9 bases in the middle. This CDR3 has 12 residues. The germline V gene has CDR1 SGHAT and CDR2 FQNNGV.

The chain is built from TRBV2 and TRBJ2-7, with TRBD2 matching over 12 bases. CDR1 is SNHLY, CDR2 FYNNEI, per germline. This CDR3 contains 16 residues. V was pared by 5 bases and J by 2 bases, with 7 bases of the junction left unmatched. The DNA of the CDR3 is TGTGCCAGCAGTTATCCACTAGCGGGAGGTGCCTACGAGCAGTACTTC. Translation: CASSYPLAGGAYEQYF.

The J gene is TRBJ2-3, the V gene TRBV29-1; 15 nucleotides align to TRBD2. The CDR3 consists of 23 residues. The ends lost 1 base at V and 1 base at J; junction bases unmatched: 21. Germline CDR1 is SQVTM and CDR2 is ANQGSEA. The CDR3 spells CSVEGPDRAKRTSGRAGTDTQYF. The CDR3 DNA sequence: TGCAGCGTTGAAGGACCCGACAGGGCAAAAAGGACTAGCGGGAGGGCCGGCACAGATACGCAGTATTTT.

Concerning this clone itself: Germline and junction disagree at one end, which may indicate a read error. The rearrangement links TRBV5-1 to TRBJ2-2; D perhaps matches TRBD2 (5 bases). The CDR3 covers 11 residues. In germline, CDR1 is SGHRS, CDR2 YFSETQ. CDR3 DNA sequence: TGCGCCAGCACCAGCACCGGGGAGCTGCTTTTT. This sequence encodes CASTSTGELLF.

The rearrangement links TRBV11-2 to TRBJ1-2; 8 nucleotides line up with TRBD1. The CDR3 contains 15 residues. V gave up 4 bases and J gave up 4 bases; unmatched junction bases: 8. From germline, CDR1 is SGHAT and CDR2 FQNNGV. The CDR3 nucleotides read TGTGCCAGCAGCTCATCAGGGGGCGCGGGCTATGGCTACACCTTC. The encoded protein is CASSSSGGAGYGYTF. The entire variable domain, with the rest obtained from reference TRBV11-2 and TRBJ1-2, is as follows: EAGVAQSPRYKIIEKRQSVAFWCNPISGHATLYWYQQILGQGPKLLIQFQNNGVVDDSQLPKDRFSAERLKGVDSTLKIQPAKLEDSAVYLCASSSSGGAGYGYTFGSGTRLTVV.

This rearrangement joins TRBV18 to TRBJ1-1; no reliable D call. Trimming removed 3 bases at V and 7 bases at J, with 12 bases between. Germline loops: CDR1 KGHSH, CDR2 LQKENI. CDR3 size: 13 residues. Here the CDR3 DNA reads TGTGCCAGCTCACCTGCGGTGACTGGTGAAGCTTTCTTT. Translation gives CASSPAVTGEAFF. The full variable domain, its missing parts supplied by reference TRBV18 and TRBJ1-1, is NAGVMQNPRHLVRRRGQEARLRCSPMKGHSHVYWYRQLPEEGLKFMVYLQKENIIDESGMPKERFSAEFPKEGPSILRIQQVVRGDSAAYFCASSPAVTGEAFFGQGTRLTVV.

The chain employs TRBV28 and TRBJ2-7; 8 bases map to TRBD1. Germline trimming cut 5 bases from V and 5 bases from J; bases unmatched to any gene: 11. Germline CDR1 reads MDHEN; CDR2 reads SYDVKM. The CDR3 spans 15 residues. CDR3 amino acids: CASSPPGGQRDEQYF. The CDR3 DNA follows: TGTGCCAGCAGTCCCCCAGGGGGCCAAAGGGACGAGCAGTACTTC.

A note on this clone: This same CDR3 is encoded by further DNA sequences in the sample. This chain joins TRBV6-5 and TRBJ1-6; no definite D call. V gave up 6 bases and J gave up 11 bases, with 14 bases separating them. Per the germline V gene, CDR1 is MNHEY and CDR2 is SVGAGI. The CDR3 has 13 amino acids. The CDR3 DNA reads as TGTGCCAGCAGGACACGACCGATGGCACCCCTCCACTTT. Amino acids: CASRTRPMAPLHF.

The chain carries TRBV5-1 and TRBJ1-3; unclear D gene. V was clipped by 0 bases and J by 0 bases, with 13 bases between them. Germline CDR1 SGHRS, CDR2 YFSETQ. The CDR3 has 17 amino acids. This chain's CDR3 is CASSLGVWATSGNTIYF. The CDR3, as DNA: TGCGCCAGCAGCTTGGGCGTCTGGGCAACCTCTGGAAACACCATATATTTT.

The chain recombines TRBV5-1 with TRBJ1-1, with 8 positions matching TRBD1. After removal of 6 bases from V and 5 bases from J, the junction contained 9 bases not matched to a gene. This CDR3 spans 14 amino acids. The germline CDR1 and CDR2 sequences are SGHRS and YFSETQ. For the CDR3, the DNA is TGCGCCAGCAACGAACAGGGGGTCAGGACTGAAGCTTTCTTT. The encoded protein is CASNEQGVRTEAFF.

The chain employs TRBV5-4 and TRBJ2-4; 9 bases are shared with TRBD1. The germline V gene has CDR1 SGHNT and CDR2 YYREEE (reference sequence). V lost 4 bases to trimming and J lost 1 base; unmatched junction nucleotides: 6. This CDR3 is built from 16 residues. CDR3 amino acids: CASSRDREGAKNIQYF. Written as DNA, the CDR3 is TGTGCCAGCAGCAGGGACAGGGAGGGGGCCAAAAACATTCAGTACTTC.

The rearrangement joins TRBV27 to TRBJ2-3; D not certain. V lost 7 bases, J lost 6 bases, and 11 bases lay in between. The CDR3 spans 12 residues. In germline, CDR1 is MNHEY, CDR2 SMNVEV (reference sequence). The CDR3 nucleotides read TGTGCCAGCACCTCTACGAGGGATACGCAGTATTTT. Protein: CASTSTRDTQYF.

This chain joins TRBV4-1 and TRBJ2-4; D may be TRBD1 (6 bases). The CDR3 covers 15 residues. V lost 3 bases and J lost 5, with 14 bases in between. The germline V gene encodes CDR1 MGHRA and CDR2 YSYEKL. The CDR3 is CASSQGRGQENIQYF. In DNA form, the CDR3 reads TGCGCCAGCAGCCAGGGAAGGGGACAAGAAAACATTCAGTACTTC.

V gene TRBV6-1 combines with J gene TRBJ2-5; 12 positions match TRBD1. Germline-derived CDR1 and CDR2 are MNHNS and SASEGT. V lost 5 bases to trimming and J lost 4 bases; unmatched junction nucleotides: 5. The CDR3 length is 15 residues. The CDR3 DNA reads TGTGCCAGCAGTTTGAGGGACAGGGGGCTAGAGACCCAGTACTTC. It codes for CASSLRDRGLETQYF.

V gene TRBV28 combines with J gene TRBJ1-1; D is perhaps TRBD1 (5 bases). The CDR3 loop spans 15 amino acids. CDR1 MDHEN and CDR2 SYDVKM come from the germline V gene. Trimming stripped 3 bases from V and 0 bases from J, with 11 bases between. The CDR3 loop is CASSLITDMNTEAFF. The CDR3 DNA reads as TGTGCCAGCAGTTTGATCACGGACATGAACACTGAAGCTTTCTTT.

This clone turned up a few times. V usage is TRBV4-1 and J usage is TRBJ1-4; TRBD1 matches 8 bases. Germline CDR1 and CDR2: MGHRA and YSYEKL. J lost 5 bases, V lost 4 bases, and 6 bases had no gene match. The CDR3 has 15 amino acids. The CDR3 protein is CASSLTNRGNEKLFF. Written as DNA, the CDR3 is TGCGCCAGCAGCCTTACTAACAGGGGGAATGAAAAACTGTTTTTT.

The chain uses TRBV10-3 and TRBJ2-2; possibly TRBD2 for D (6 bases). CDR1 and CDR2 from the germline V gene are ENHRY and SYGVKD. The CDR3 covers 15 residues. Trimming took off 0 bases at V and 5 bases at J, with 10 bases between the two ends. The CDR3 bases are TGTGCCATCAGTGAGTCGTCCGCGGGGACCGGGGAGCTGTTTTTT. Its protein is CAISESSAGTGELFF.

This clone appeared a single time. V gene TRBV7-2 combines with J gene TRBJ2-5; unclear D gene. The CDR3 is 12 amino acids. The germline V gene encodes CDR1 SGHTA and CDR2 FQGNSA. Trimming took off 5 bases at V and 2 bases at J, with 6 bases between the two ends. DNA of the CDR3: TGTGCCAGCAGCCGGGTACAAGAGACCCAGTACTTC. It encodes CASSRVQETQYF.

This sequence joins TRBV5-1 and TRBJ2-5, with 7 bases identical to TRBD1. CDR1 and CDR2 from the germline V gene are SGHRS and YFSETQ. Trimming removed 6 bases from V and 3 bases from J; junction bases left unmatched: 8. The CDR3 contains 14 residues. CDR3 coding DNA: TGCGCCAGCACTTCCGGACAGGCCGAAGAGACCCAGTACTTC. Encoded protein: CASTSGQAEETQYF.